This T cell receptor beta chain was captured in a study of cytomegalovirus exposure and HLA in healthy donors. The CDR3 spans 17 residues. Per the germline V gene, CDR1 is SNHLY and CDR2 is FYNNEI. The V and J ends lost 3 bases and 2 bases, in that order; junction bases with no gene match: 10. Assay: immunoSEQ multiplex PCR; the TCRdb copy retains only in-frame clones and omits some. This table holds about 240,000 clones, approximately 84% found once. This TCR derives from a woman aged 25 to 39 in good health and CMV-seropositive. The chain links TRBV2 to TRBJ1-5; 7 nucleotides match TRBD1. The specimen sequenced was PBMCs. The CDR3 sequence is CASSDSGQGERNQPQHF. The CDR3 coding sequence is TGTGCCAGCAGTGATTCGGGGCAGGGGGAACGCAATCAGCCCCAGCATTTT.